Below, one T cell receptor beta chain is given with its context. Trimming cost V 5 bases and J 3 bases, with 8 bases left between them. Germline assignment: CDR1 SGHVS and CDR2 FQNEAQ. CDR3 length equals 12 residues. Those who participated ranged in age from roughly 18 to 90 years and resided in about two dozen US areas. The data stem from a study of blood T cell repertoires in COVID-19. Produced via immunoSEQ multiplex PCR; TCRdb's table is partial and in-frame only. There are fewer than 200,000 clones in the sample; around four fifths occur only once, and approximately 4.4% lies in the top ten. Sequencing was performed on PBMCs or T cells enriched from blood (not recorded which). This sequence joins TRBV7-8 and TRBJ2-7; D is perhaps TRBD2 (5 bases). The sequence came from a woman aged 50 to 65 who had recovered from COVID-19. CDR3 DNA: TGTGCCAGCAGCCCCGGAGGCTACGAGCAGTACGTC. Its translation is CASSPGGYEQYV.